This is a list of T cell receptor beta chains from one sample in a study of cytomegalovirus exposure and HLA in healthy donors. Libraries were prepared by immunoSEQ multiplex PCR; TCRdb keeps only in-frame clonotypes and omits some of them. The sample shows 160,000 or so clones, roughly 79% of them seen only once. Sequencing used PBMCs. These TCRs come from a woman in her fifties or sixties in good health and CMV-seronegative. Each CDR3 is given with its conserved first and last residue. D genes are given only for firm matches. Size values are once, few and many counts, or a class for expanded clones, and some rows have none.

clone_size,v_call,d_call,j_call,cdr3_aa,cdr3_nt
NA,TRBV7-6,NA,TRBJ2-5,CASSLAPGREETQYF,TGTGCCAGCAGCTTAGCCCCAGGGCGAGAAGAGACCCAGTACTTC
few,TRBV7-2,NA,TRBJ2-3,CASSLSAGDTQYF,TGTGCCAGCAGCTTATCGGCGGGAGATACGCAGTATTTT
NA,TRBV21-1,NA,TRBJ2-1,CASTLRGPYNEQFF,TGTGCCAGCACCCTCAGGGGCCCCTACAATGAGCAGTTCTTC
NA,TRBV6-5,TRBD1,TRBJ1-4,CASSYQGADEKLFF,TGTGCCAGCAGTTACCAGGGGGCAGATGAAAAACTGTTTTTT
NA,TRBV9,NA,TRBJ1-1,CASSVQANTEAFF,TGTGCCAGCAGCGTACAAGCGAACACTGAAGCTTTCTTT
NA,TRBV5-6,NA,TRBJ2-7,CASSLGGHRYEQYF,TGTGCCAGCAGCTTGGGGGGACATCGCTACGAGCAGTACTTC
few,TRBV2,NA,TRBJ2-1,CASYTFGASYNEQFF,TGTGCCAGCTATACCTTTGGGGCCTCCTACAATGAGCAGTTCTTC
NA,TRBV11-2,NA,TRBJ1-1,CASSLRAGLTEAFF,TGTGCCAGCAGCTTACGGGCAGGGCTTACTGAAGCTTTCTTT
once,TRBV6-5,TRBD1,TRBJ1-2,CASSYAAGGYGYTF,TGTGCCAGCAGTTACGCAGCAGGGGGGTATGGCTACACCTTC
few,TRBV6-5,TRBD1,TRBJ1-2,CASSQGQTALWSYTF,TGTGCCAGCAGTCAGGGACAGACCGCCTTGTGGAGCTACACCTTC
NA,TRBV7-9,NA,TRBJ1-1,CASSFSAGPGNTEAFF,TGTGCCAGCAGCTTTTCTGCAGGGCCCGGTAACACTGAAGCTTTCTTT
NA,TRBV6-5,TRBD1,TRBJ1-1,CASSNRQGISEAFF,TGTGCCAGCAGTAACCGACAGGGAATATCTGAAGCTTTCTTT
once,TRBV2,NA,TRBJ2-2,CASSEAGQSTGELFF,TGTGCCAGCAGTGAAGCAGGACAGAGCACCGGGGAGCTGTTTTTT
NA,TRBV21-1,NA,TRBJ2-3,CASSKDRGIGLYGGGLRTDTQYF,TGTGCCAGCAGCAAAGATAGGGGCATCGGTCTTTACGGGGGGGGGCTTCGCACAGATACGCAGTATTTT
NA,TRBV28,TRBD2,TRBJ2-3,CASSSLAGHSSTDTQYF,TGTGCCAGCAGTTCCTTAGCGGGGCACTCTAGCACAGATACGCAGTATTTT
NA,TRBV27,NA,TRBJ1-1,CASSLQWNTEAFF,TGTGCCAGCAGCCTACAGTGGAACACTGAAGCTTTCTTT
NA,TRBV5-1,TRBD2,TRBJ2-2,CASSLSSGHTGELFF,TGCGCCAGCAGCTTGTCTAGCGGCCACACCGGGGAGCTGTTTTTT
NA,TRBV10-3,TRBD1,TRBJ1-6,CAISVMDRDTSPLHF,TGTGCCATCAGTGTCATGGACAGGGACACCTCACCCCTCCACTTT
NA,TRBV23-1,TRBD1,TRBJ1-5,CASSQSRTGPNSNQPQHF,TGCGCCAGCAGTCAGTCGAGGACAGGGCCTAATAGCAATCAGCCCCAGCATTTT
NA,TRBV15,TRBD1,TRBJ1-2,CATSRAPGGDYGYTF,TGTGCCACCAGCAGAGCCCCAGGGGGCGACTATGGCTACACCTTC
NA,TRBV9,NA,TRBJ1-1,CASSAYGRGSPEAFF,TGTGCCAGCAGCGCGTACGGGCGGGGTTCCCCTGAAGCTTTCTTT
NA,TRBV5-6,NA,TRBJ1-2,CASSLGGNYGYTF,TGTGCCAGCAGCTTGGGAGGGAACTATGGCTACACCTTC
NA,TRBV14,NA,TRBJ1-1,CASSPSGNTEAFF,TGTGCCAGCAGCCCCAGCGGGAACACTGAAGCTTTCTTT
NA,TRBV7-2,TRBD1,TRBJ1-2,CASSLADRLANYGYTF,TGTGCCAGCAGCTTAGCGGACAGGTTAGCTAACTATGGCTACACCTTC
NA,TRBV11-2,TRBD1,TRBJ2-6,CASRRIRQGTGANVLTF,TGTGCCAGCAGACGTATTCGACAGGGCACCGGGGCCAACGTCCTGACTTTC
NA,TRBV2,TRBD2,TRBJ2-3,CASIWGRGGTDTQYF,TGTGCCAGCATTTGGGGCCGGGGGGGGACAGATACGCAGTATTTT
few,TRBV11-2,TRBD1,TRBJ2-7,CASSSGQGREQYF,TGTGCCAGCAGCTCGGGACAGGGGAGGGAGCAGTACTTC
NA,TRBV5-6,TRBD1,TRBJ2-7,CASSAGTGEIYEQYF,TGTGCCAGCAGCGCCGGGACAGGGGAAATTTACGAGCAGTACTTC
NA,TRBV7-9,NA,TRBJ1-1,CASSSGTTMNTEAFF,TGTGCCAGCAGCTCAGGGACAACCATGAACACTGAAGCTTTCTTT
NA,TRBV5-1,TRBD1,TRBJ1-6,CASSSGTGGDSPLHF,TGCGCCAGCAGCTCGGGGACAGGGGGCGATTCACCCCTCCACTTT
NA,TRBV15,NA,TRBJ1-5,CATSRGTARPFQPQHF,TGTGCCACCAGCAGAGGGACAGCCAGACCCTTTCAGCCCCAGCATTTT
few,TRBV29-1,TRBD2,TRBJ2-1,CSAVAGGSNEQFF,TGCAGCGCTGTAGCGGGGGGGAGTAATGAGCAGTTCTTC
NA,TRBV5-1,NA,TRBJ1-1,CASSANPGLSTEAFF,TGCGCCAGCAGCGCAAACCCAGGACTGAGCACTGAAGCTTTCTTT
once,TRBV5-4,TRBD1,TRBJ2-7,CASSWEPGQGYEQYF,TGTGCCAGCAGCTGGGAACCGGGACAGGGCTACGAGCAGTACTTC
NA,TRBV6-6,TRBD2,TRBJ2-7,CASSPQREGEQYF,TGTGCCAGCAGCCCCCAGCGGGAGGGCGAGCAGTACTTC
NA,TRBV10-3,NA,TRBJ1-3,CAISESGLRNTIYF,TGTGCCATCAGTGAGTCGGGGCTGAGAAACACCATATATTTT
NA,TRBV6-1,TRBD1,TRBJ1-2,CASSEGGTGGDGYTF,TGTGCCAGCAGTGAAGGAGGGACAGGGGGAGATGGCTACACCTTC
NA,TRBV25-1,NA,TRBJ1-6,CASSATQGGNSPLHF,TGTGCCAGCAGTGCAACGCAGGGTGGTAATTCACCCCTCCACTTT
NA,TRBV19,NA,TRBJ1-1,CASSIAGTLMNTEAFF,TGTGCCAGTAGTATAGCGGGGACTCTTATGAACACTGAAGCTTTCTTT
NA,TRBV6-5,NA,TRBJ2-7,CASSYSMGLEAYEQYF,TGTGCCAGCAGTTATAGCATGGGACTGGAGGCCTACGAGCAGTACTTC
once,TRBV27,TRBD1,TRBJ1-2,CASSPYRGYGYTF,TGTGCCAGCAGCCCATACAGGGGCTATGGCTACACCTTC
NA,TRBV19,NA,TRBJ1-3,CASTPSWRSSGNTIYF,TGTGCCAGTACCCCCTCTTGGCGGAGCTCTGGAAACACCATATATTTT
NA,TRBV6-1,NA,TRBJ2-7,CASSVDGAGYEQYF,TGTGCCAGCAGTGTGGACGGCGCGGGTTACGAGCAGTACTTC
NA,TRBV10-3,NA,TRBJ2-7,CAISEYEEGEQYF,TGTGCCATCAGTGAGTATGAGGAGGGCGAGCAGTACTTC
NA,TRBV5-4,NA,TRBJ2-6,CASSWSASGANVLTF,TGTGCCAGCAGCTGGAGTGCCTCTGGGGCCAACGTCCTGACTTTC
NA,TRBV7-8,NA,TRBJ1-5,CASVLTRGQPQHF,TGTGCCAGCGTTTTAACCCGGGGGCAGCCCCAGCATTTT
NA,TRBV19,NA,TRBJ2-3,CASSNPGLNTDTQYF,TGTGCCAGTAGTAATCCGGGACTTAACACAGATACGCAGTATTTT
NA,TRBV7-2,NA,TRBJ2-1,CASSSPWAGVSYNEQFF,TGTGCCAGCAGCTCCCCTTGGGCAGGGGTTTCCTACAATGAGCAGTTCTTC
NA,TRBV4-2,TRBD1,TRBJ1-4,CASSQDRVGQGVLGLDEKLFF,TGTGCCAGCAGCCAAGATCGGGTGGGACAGGGGGTTCTGGGGTTGGATGAAAAACTGTTTTTT
NA,TRBV7-9,TRBD1,TRBJ1-1,CASSLVGQGGEAFF,TGTGCCAGCAGCTTAGTGGGACAGGGGGGAGAAGCTTTCTTT
few,TRBV15,NA,TRBJ2-2,CATSSLMGLRGGTGELFF,TGTGCCACCAGCTCCCTAATGGGTCTGAGGGGGGGGACCGGGGAGCTGTTTTTT
NA,TRBV9,NA,TRBJ1-4,CASSLTATVEKLFF,TGTGCCAGCAGCCTGACAGCCACCGTGGAAAAACTGTTTTTT
NA,TRBV7-2,NA,TRBJ1-6,CASSLKASPLHF,TGTGCCAGCAGCTTAAAAGCTTCACCCCTCCACTTT